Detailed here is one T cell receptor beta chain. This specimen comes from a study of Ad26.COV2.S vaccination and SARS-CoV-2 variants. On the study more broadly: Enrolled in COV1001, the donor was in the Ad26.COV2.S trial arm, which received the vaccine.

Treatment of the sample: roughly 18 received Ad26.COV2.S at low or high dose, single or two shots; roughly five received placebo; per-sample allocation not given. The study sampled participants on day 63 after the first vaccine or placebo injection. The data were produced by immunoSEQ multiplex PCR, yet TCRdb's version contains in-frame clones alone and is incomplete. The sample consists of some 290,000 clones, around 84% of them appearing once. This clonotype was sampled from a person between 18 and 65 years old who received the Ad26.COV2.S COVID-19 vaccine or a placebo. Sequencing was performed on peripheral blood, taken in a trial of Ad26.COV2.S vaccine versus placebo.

DNA of the CDR3: TGTGCCAGCAGTACCCGGGGACAGTCCGAAAAACTGTTTTTT. It translates to CASSTRGQSEKLFF. This chain connects TRBV6-2 or TRBV6-3 to TRBJ1-4; 7 bases align to TRBD1. V lost 5 bases, J lost 8 bases, and 8 bases stayed unmatched. This CDR3 contains 14 residues. Per the germline V gene, CDR1 is MNHEY and CDR2 is SVGEGT.